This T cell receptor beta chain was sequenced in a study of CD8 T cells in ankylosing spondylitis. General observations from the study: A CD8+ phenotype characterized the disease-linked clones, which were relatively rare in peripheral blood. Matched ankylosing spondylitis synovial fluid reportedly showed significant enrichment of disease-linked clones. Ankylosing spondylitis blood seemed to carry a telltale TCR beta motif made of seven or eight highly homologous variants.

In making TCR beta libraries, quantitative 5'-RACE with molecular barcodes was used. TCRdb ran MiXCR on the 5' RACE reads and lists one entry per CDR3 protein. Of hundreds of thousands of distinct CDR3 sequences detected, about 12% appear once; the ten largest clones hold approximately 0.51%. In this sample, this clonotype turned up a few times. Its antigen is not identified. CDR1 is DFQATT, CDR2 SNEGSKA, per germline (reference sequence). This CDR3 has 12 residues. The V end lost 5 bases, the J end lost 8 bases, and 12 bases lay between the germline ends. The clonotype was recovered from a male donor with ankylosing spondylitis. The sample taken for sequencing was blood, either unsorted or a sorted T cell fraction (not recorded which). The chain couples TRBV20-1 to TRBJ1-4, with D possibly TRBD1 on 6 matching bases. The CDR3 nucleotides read TGCAGTGCTCCAGGGGTTGAGGAAAAACTGTTTTTT. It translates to CSAPGVEEKLFF.